Presented here are 9 T cell receptor beta chains from one specimen sequenced in a study of blood T cell repertoires in COVID-19. Assay: immunoSEQ multiplex PCR; the TCRdb copy retains only in-frame clones and omits some. The sample yields a few hundred thousand clones, around 84% seen once. Material for sequencing was peripheral blood. These receptors were taken from a middle-aged woman who had recovered from COVID-19.

The chain uses TRBV19 and TRBJ1-2; D possibly corresponds to TRBD1 (5 bases). CDR1 is LNHDA, CDR2 SQIVND, per germline (reference sequence). The CDR3 loop spans 14 amino acids. V was shortened by 7 bases and J by 4 bases, with 16 bases between the two germline ends. CDR3 region: CASTFRGRGYGYTF. CDR3 nucleotide sequence: TGTGCCAGTACCTTCCGGGGGAGGGGCTATGGCTACACCTTC.

The V call is TRBV10-3, the J call TRBJ1-1; perhaps TRBD1 as D (5 bases). Germline loops: CDR1 ENHRY, CDR2 SYGVKD. V lost 0 bases to trimming and J lost 5 bases, with 13 bases between them. CDR3 length: 15 amino acids. CDR3 bases: TGTGCCATCAGTGAGTCGGGGGGGAAGGGGACTGAAGCTTTCTTT. This codes for CAISESGGKGTEAFF.

The chain is built from TRBV19 and TRBJ1-5, with TRBD1 matching over 9 bases. CDR1 is LNHDA, CDR2 SQIVND, per germline (reference sequence). This CDR3 region has 16 residues. Trimming took 7 bases from V and 6 from J; bases not matched to a gene: 13. CDR3 sequence (DNA): TGTGCCAGTACTAATACCGGACAGGGGTGGGTTCAGCCCCAGCATTTT. It is translated as CASTNTGQGWVQPQHF.

The gene calls are TRBV29-1 and TRBJ2-7, with 8 bases lining up with TRBD1. Germline V gene lookup returns CDR1 SQVTM and CDR2 ANQGSEA. The CDR3 is 13 amino acids. The trim removed 4 bases at V and 7 bases at J, leaving 9 bases unmatched. The CDR3 reads CSVADRDTREQYF. CDR3 bases: TGCAGCGTTGCGGACAGGGACACGCGAGAGCAGTACTTC.

This clone has more than one count but fewer than ten. This rearrangement joins TRBV6-2 or TRBV6-3 to TRBJ1-1; no clear D gene. The V gene lost 0 bases and the J gene lost 5 bases, with 10 bases spanning the gap. Germline lookup yields CDR1 MNHEY and CDR2 SVGEGT. The CDR3 length is 14 residues. The CDR3 loop is CASSYSTQRTEAFF. The CDR3 bases are TGTGCCAGCAGTTACTCGACACAGCGGACTGAAGCTTTCTTT.

This chain connects TRBV4-1 to TRBJ1-5, with D hard to call. There are 18 residues in the CDR3. The germline V gene encodes CDR1 MGHRA and CDR2 YSYEKL. The V end was cut by 0 bases, the J end by 0 bases, with 15 bases between. CDR3 DNA: TGCGCCAGCAGCCAAGAGGGAGGGCTCGCCCGTAGCAATCAGCCCCAGCATTTT. Its protein product is CASSQEGGLARSNQPQHF.

The chain couples TRBV6-2 or TRBV6-3 to TRBJ2-4, with D perhaps TRBD1 (6 bases). Germline lookup yields CDR1 MNHEY and CDR2 SVGEGT. Between the trimmed V and J ends, which lost 5 bases and 2 bases, there was a span of 13 bases. The CDR3 totals 15 residues. The CDR3: CASSQDSQTKNIQYF. CDR3 DNA sequence: TGTGCCAGCAGTCAGGACAGTCAAACCAAAAACATTCAGTACTTC.

CDR3 sequence (DNA): TGCGCCAGCAGCCTCTGGCTAACGGGACAGGGGAGCTCTGGAAACACCATATATTTT. Encoded protein: CASSLWLTGQGSSGNTIYF. This chain connects TRBV5-1 to TRBJ1-3; TRBD1 agrees at 10 bases. The CDR3 is made up of 19 amino acids. CDR1 is SGHRS and CDR2 is YFSETQ in the germline V gene. V lost 4 bases, J lost 0 bases, and 13 bases stayed unmatched.

The chain has TRBV19 and TRBJ2-3; TRBD2 is a possible D gene (5 bases). The ends were cut back, 10 bases at V and 5 bases at J, with 16 bases in the middle. The germline V gene encodes CDR1 LNHDA and CDR2 SQIVND (reference sequence). This CDR3 comprises 13 residues. The CDR3 loop is CATRDGNGDTQYF. Here the CDR3 DNA reads TGTGCCACCCGTGACGGGAATGGAGATACGCAGTATTTT.